Following are 24 T cell receptor beta chains from one sample sequenced in a study of T-cell memory formation after mild COVID-19 (dated by TCRdb to the early 2020s). Receptor libraries were prepared by 5' RACE. Sequencing was carried out with an Illumina NovaSeq 6000. TCRdb handled the public reads itself, with Q25 trimming in fastp and clone calling in MiXCR, and kept productive beta chains. A single entry per CDR3 protein holds the most common genes and DNA from its merged rows. The sample profile shows about 260,000 distinct CDR3 sequences; approximately 16% of them were found once. 20% to 25% of the sample lies in the top ten. Sequencing was carried out using PBMCs or a T cell subset sorted from them (not recorded which). The receptors shown here come from a man aged 18 to 29 who had mild COVID-19 (a few samples of this study predate the infection). The sample titles of this study are shuffled in the database, so cell type and time point are left out; the donor was told from shared clones.

This sequence joins TRBV29-1 and TRBJ1-1; D gene uncertain. The V gene's germline CDR1 is SQVTM and CDR2 ANQGSEA. This CDR3 has 13 residues. Trimming took off 4 bases at V and 1 base at J, with 10 bases between the two ends. CDR3 sequence: CSVAISGNTEAFF. The CDR3 coding sequence is TGCAGCGTTGCCATTTCCGGGAACACTGAAGCTTTCTTT. The whole variable domain, filled in from reference TRBV29-1 and TRBJ1-1, reads SAVISQKPSRDICQRGTSLTIQCQVDSQVTMMFWYRQQPGQSLTLIATANQGSEATYESGFVIDKFPISRPNLTFSTLTVSNMSPEDSSIYLCSVAISGNTEAFFGQGTRLTVV.

This clonotype turned up a few times. The genes are TRBV14 and TRBJ1-6; no clear D gene. V gave up 4 bases and J gave up 8 bases, with 9 bases separating them. CDR1 and CDR2 (germline): SGHDN, FVKESK. The CDR3 totals 13 residues. CDR3 loop: CASSLNIDSPLHF. The DNA for the CDR3 is TGTGCCAGCAGCCTGAACATAGATTCACCCCTCCACTTT.

This clonotype turned up a few times. The chain employs TRBV7-2 and TRBJ2-3, with D perhaps assigned TRBD1 or TRBD2 (5 bases each). This CDR3 contains 12 residues. Germline V gene data show CDR1 as SGHTA and CDR2 as FQGNSA. The V and J ends lost 6 bases and 9 bases respectively, with 13 bases between them. CDR3 amino acids: CASSSPEGTQYF. The CDR3 DNA reads as TGTGCCAGCAGTTCGCCCGAGGGGACGCAGTATTTT.

The chain carries TRBV7-9 and TRBJ2-5, with D maybe TRBD2 (6 bases). Germline V CDR1 and CDR2: SEHNR, FQNEAQ (reference sequence). Trimming took 1 base from V and 11 from J, leaving 14 bases between them. This CDR3 is built from 13 residues. The CDR3 DNA sequence: TGTGCCAGCAGCTTAGGCCGGGAGTCTACTCAGTACTTC. Translating it yields CASSLGRESTQYF.

This rearrangement joins TRBV9 to TRBJ2-1; D gene uncertain. The germline gives CDR1 SGDLS, CDR2 YYNGEE. CDR3 length: 12 residues. Trimming left V 0 bases short and J 6 bases short, with 4 bases between. CDR3 sequence reads: CASSVGFNEQFF. The CDR3 nucleotides read TGTGCCAGCAGCGTAGGGTTCAATGAGCAGTTCTTC.

This clonotype was observed a few times. The gene calls are TRBV5-4 and TRBJ2-3; 7 nucleotides align to TRBD1. Germline loops: CDR1 SGHNT, CDR2 YYREEE (reference sequence). J gave up 4 bases and V 3 bases, and 8 bases lay outside the gene matches. The CDR3 is 15 amino acids. In DNA form, the CDR3 reads TGTGCCAGCAGCTCCCCGCGACAGGGTCCAGATACGCAGTATTTT. Protein: CASSSPRQGPDTQYF.

This clonotype has just a few counts. V is TRBV5-5 and J is TRBJ2-6; 12 bases map to TRBD1. The CDR3 has 18 amino acids. Germline values: CDR1 SGHKS, CDR2 YYEKEE (reference sequence). V was pared by 1 base and J by 4 bases, with 6 bases of the junction left unmatched. The CDR3 sequence is CASSLTGTGGSGANVLTF. In DNA, the CDR3 is TGTGCCAGCAGCTTGACCGGGACAGGGGGCTCCGGGGCCAACGTCCTGACTTTC.

This clonotype was seen a handful of times. The J gene is TRBJ2-1, the V gene TRBV24-1; D unclear. The CDR3 totals 11 residues. Germline V lookup: CDR1 KGHDR, CDR2 SFDVKD. V was clipped by 9 bases and J by 4 bases, with 6 bases between them. This CDR3 is CATARYNEQFF. CDR3 in DNA: TGTGCCACCGCCCGGTACAATGAGCAGTTCTTC.

This chain links TRBV7-2 with TRBJ2-1; 9 positions agree with TRBD2. Germline V gene sequence: CDR1 SGHTA, CDR2 FQGNSA. The CDR3 spans 16 residues. V gave up 3 bases and J gave up 0 bases; unmatched junction bases: 3. The CDR3 sequence: CASSFLAGSSYNEQFF. The CDR3 DNA reads as TGTGCCAGCAGCTTCCTAGCGGGGAGCTCCTACAATGAGCAGTTCTTC.

The chain links TRBV25-1 to TRBJ1-4, with D possibly matching TRBD1 (6 bases). The V end lost 0 bases, the J end lost 0 bases, and 14 bases lay between the germline ends. CDR3 length: 18 residues. Germline CDR1 reads MGHDK; CDR2 reads SYGVNS. The CDR3 sequence is CASSEYSTGFSTNEKLFF. CDR3 bases: TGTGCCAGCAGTGAATATAGCACAGGGTTCTCAACTAATGAAAAACTGTTTTTT.

This clonotype was observed at least ten times. The chain combines TRBV7-2 with TRBJ2-7; D is perhaps TRBD2 (5 bases). V was cut by 0 bases and J by 2 bases, with 8 bases left in between. Germline assignment: CDR1 SGHTA and CDR2 FQGNSA. This CDR3 spans 14 amino acids. The CDR3 region has the DNA TGTGCCAGCAGCTTAGCCGGGAACCCCTACGAGCAGTACGTC. This codes for CASSLAGNPYEQYV.

V gene TRBV2 combines with J gene TRBJ2-7; D uncertain. Germline V gene data show CDR1 as SNHLY and CDR2 as FYNNEI. The CDR3 runs to 12 residues. V shed 7 bases and J shed 7 bases, with 14 bases lying between them. The CDR3 bases are TGTGCCAGCACTACAGATACGATGGAGCAGTACTTC. It codes for CASTTDTMEQYF. The full variable domain, in which reference TRBV2 and TRBJ2-7 provide the parts outside the CDR3, is EPEVTQTPSHQVTQMGQEVILRCVPISNHLYFYWYRQILGQKVEFLVSFYNNEISEKSEIFDDQFSVERPDGSNFTLKIRSTKLEDSAMYFCASTTDTMEQYFGPGTRLTVT.

V and J are TRBV5-4 and TRBJ2-2, with a tentative D call TRBD2 (7 bases). The germline CDR1 and CDR2 sequences are SGHNT and YYREEE (reference sequence). V was pared by 2 bases and J by 7 bases, with 18 bases between. This CDR3 is built from 16 residues. The CDR3 sequence: CASSLVARGAVGELFF. DNA of the CDR3: TGTGCCAGCAGCTTAGTAGCTCGGGGGGCCGTCGGGGAGCTGTTTTTT.

This clonotype was recorded many times. In DNA form, the CDR3 reads TGCGCCAGCAGCCCCCGGCTAGCGGGGGCCCAGGAGACCCAGTACTTC. Its translation is CASSPRLAGAQETQYF. The J gene is TRBJ2-5, the V gene TRBV4-1; 10 positions agree with TRBD2. The CDR3 sequence is 16 residues long. The ends lost 4 bases at V and 5 bases at J; junction bases unmatched: 10. Germline loops: CDR1 MGHRA, CDR2 YSYEKL.

This clonotype was detected a few times. The chain carries TRBV7-2 and TRBJ2-3; D unclear. This CDR3 has 11 amino acids. Germline CDR1 is SGHTA and CDR2 is FQGNSA. Trimming cost V 7 bases and J 8 bases, with 10 bases left between them. The CDR3 DNA sequence: TGTGCCAGCACCGAACAGTTTACGCAGTATTTT. Translated: CASTEQFTQYF. Based on the CDR3 plus reference TRBV7-2 and TRBJ2-3, the full variable domain is GAGVSQSPSNKVTEKGKDVELRCDPISGHTALYWYRQSLGQGLEFLIYFQGNSAPDKSGLPSDRFSAERTGGSVSTLTIQRTQQEDSAVYLCASTEQFTQYFGPGTRLTVL.

The sample holds a few counts of this clonotype. The rearrangement uses TRBV7-8 and TRBJ2-7; 7 bases are shared with TRBD2. J gave up 3 bases and V 5 bases, and 16 bases lay outside the gene matches. The CDR3 totals 17 residues. Germline V gene data show CDR1 as SGHVS and CDR2 as FQNEAQ. CDR3 region: CASSGEGMAMTNYEQYF. CDR3 DNA sequence: TGTGCCAGCAGCGGGGAGGGGATGGCCATGACGAACTACGAGCAGTACTTC.

The chain combines TRBV20-1 with TRBJ2-2; no reliable D call. Germline V gene data show CDR1 as DFQATT and CDR2 as SNEGSKA (reference sequence). The V and J ends lost 3 bases and 4 bases respectively, with 12 bases between them. The CDR3 is 14 amino acids. The CDR3 DNA is TGCAGTGCTAGCTGGGTTGCCAGCACCGGGGAGCTGTTTTTT. It codes for CSASWVASTGELFF.

The chain employs TRBV11-2 and TRBJ1-2; a weak D match, TRBD1 (5 bases). V was clipped by 7 bases and J by 3 bases, with 12 bases between them. This CDR3 is 13 amino acids long. CDR1 is SGHAT and CDR2 is FQNNGV in the germline V gene. The CDR3 coding sequence is TGTGCCAGCACCGGGGCGGGGTACTATGGCTACACCTTC. Protein sequence: CASTGAGYYGYTF.

This chain uses TRBV29-1 with TRBJ2-1; D tentatively fits TRBD1 or TRBD2 (5 bases each). CDR1 is SQVTM, CDR2 ANQGSEA, per germline. This CDR3 is 15 amino acids long. V shed 3 bases and J shed 5 bases, with 17 bases lying between them. CDR3 in amino acids: CSVEGTVDLHNEQFF. The CDR3 coding sequence is TGCAGCGTTGAGGGGACGGTAGATTTGCACAATGAGCAGTTCTTC.

V gene TRBV6-5 combines with J gene TRBJ1-2; D unresolved. Germline CDR1 MNHEY, CDR2 SVGAGI. Between the trimmed V and J ends, which lost 0 bases and 2 bases, there was a span of 13 bases. This CDR3 comprises 16 residues. The CDR3 DNA follows: TGTGCCAGCAGTTACTCCAGCGGGTCGGCGAACTATGGCTACACCTTC. Residues: CASSYSSGSANYGYTF.

V and J are TRBV9 and TRBJ2-2; no definite D call. Trimming cost V 6 bases and J 8 bases, with 14 bases left between them. Germline values: CDR1 SGDLS, CDR2 YYNGEE. This CDR3 spans 13 amino acids. CDR3 DNA: TGTGCCAGCACCGGCTCCAGTTGGGGGGAGCTGTTTTTT. Translated: CASTGSSWGELFF. The variable domain in full, completed from reference TRBV9 and TRBJ2-2, reads DSGVTQTPKHLITATGQRVTLRCSPRSGDLSVYWYQQSLDQGLQFLIQYYNGEERAKGNILERFSAQQFPDLHSELNLSSLELGDSALYFCASTGSSWGELFFGEGSRLTVL.

This clonotype was counted at least ten times. This chain joins TRBV6-5 and TRBJ1-2, with D perhaps TRBD1 (5 bases). The CDR3 sequence is 11 residues long. CDR1 is MNHEY, CDR2 SVGAGI, per germline. Trimming pared 5 bases from V and 5 bases from J, leaving 6 bases between. The DNA of the CDR3 is TGTGCCAGCAGTAGGGGTTATGGCTACACCTTC. Protein product: CASSRGYGYTF.

This clonotype was counted a few times. The chain joins TRBV6-2 or TRBV6-3 to TRBJ1-2; tentatively, D is TRBD1 (5 bases). Germline V CDR1 and CDR2: MNHEY, SVGEGT. Trimming pared 2 bases from V and 4 bases from J, leaving 11 bases between. CDR3 length: 14 amino acids. CDR3 in amino acids: CASSYLGDPYGYTF. The DNA for the CDR3 is TGTGCCAGCAGTTACCTCGGGGACCCCTATGGCTACACCTTC.

A single count supports this clonotype. This chain links TRBV20-1 with TRBJ1-2; the D is unclear. The ends were cut back, 4 bases at V and 5 bases at J, with 2 bases in the middle. CDR3 length equals 9 residues. Germline V gene data show CDR1 as DFQATT and CDR2 as SNEGSKA (reference sequence). The CDR3 DNA sequence: TGCAGTGCTACATATGGCTACACCTTC. Translating it yields CSATYGYTF.